This T cell receptor (beta chain) was identified during a study of breast tumors, draining lymph nodes, adjacent tissues. Looked up from germline, CDR1 is PRHDT and CDR2 is FYEKMQ (reference sequence). The CDR3 consists of 14 residues. The V end was cut by 5 bases, the J end by 6 bases, with 14 bases between. Study findings and constraints: Tumor TCR diversity was below lymph nodes but above nontumor tissue.

From the multiplex PCR reads, TCRdb called clonotypes with MiXCR, one entry per CDR3 protein. The sample gives some 100,000 distinct CDR3 sequences, 21% of which show up once; over 1% is in the top ten. The lymph nodes were axillary draining lymph nodes from breast cancer patients. Many counts were recorded for this clonotype. Antigen: not known. The chain links TRBV13 to TRBJ2-1; a possible D gene is TRBD1 (6 bases). The TCR was taken from a female donor with breast cancer. Some clones in this sample may be carry-over from other donors' samples. The sequenced material came from axillary lymph node tissue. The CDR3 is CASSQDYRVNEQFF. The DNA of the CDR3 is TGTGCCAGCAGCCAAGATTACAGGGTCAATGAGCAGTTCTTC. Full variable domain (rest looked up from reference TRBV13 and TRBJ2-1): AAGVIQSPRHLIKEKRETATLKCYPIPRHDTVYWYQQGPGQDPQFLISFYEKMQSDKGSIPDRFSAQQFSDYHSELNMSSLELGDSALYFCASSQDYRVNEQFFGPGTRLTVL.